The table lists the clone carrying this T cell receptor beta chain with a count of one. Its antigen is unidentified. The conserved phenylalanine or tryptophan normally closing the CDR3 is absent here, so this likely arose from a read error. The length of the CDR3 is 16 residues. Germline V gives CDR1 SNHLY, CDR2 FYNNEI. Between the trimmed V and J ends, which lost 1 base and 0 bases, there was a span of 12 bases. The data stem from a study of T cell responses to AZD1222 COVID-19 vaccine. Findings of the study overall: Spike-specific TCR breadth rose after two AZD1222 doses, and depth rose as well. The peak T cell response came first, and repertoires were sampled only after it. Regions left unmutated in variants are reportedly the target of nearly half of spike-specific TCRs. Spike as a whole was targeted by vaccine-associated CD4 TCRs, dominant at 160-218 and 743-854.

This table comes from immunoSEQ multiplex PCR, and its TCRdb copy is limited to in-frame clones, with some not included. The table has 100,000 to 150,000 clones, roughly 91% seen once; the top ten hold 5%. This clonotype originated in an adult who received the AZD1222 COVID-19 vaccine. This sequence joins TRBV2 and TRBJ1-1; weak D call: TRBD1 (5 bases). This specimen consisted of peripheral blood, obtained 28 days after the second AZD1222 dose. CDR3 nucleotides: TGTGCCAGCAGTGAAGGGGACCGCCCATTGAACACTGAAGCTTTCCTT. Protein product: CASSEGDRPLNTEAFL.